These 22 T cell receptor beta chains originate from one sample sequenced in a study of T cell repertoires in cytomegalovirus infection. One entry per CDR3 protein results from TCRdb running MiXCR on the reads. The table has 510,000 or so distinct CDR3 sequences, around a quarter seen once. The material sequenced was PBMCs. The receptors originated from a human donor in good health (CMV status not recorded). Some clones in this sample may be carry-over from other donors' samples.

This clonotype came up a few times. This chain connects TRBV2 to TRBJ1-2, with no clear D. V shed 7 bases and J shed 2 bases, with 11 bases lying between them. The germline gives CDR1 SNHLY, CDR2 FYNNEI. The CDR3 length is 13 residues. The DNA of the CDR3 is TGTGCCAGCAATTGGGCACAGAACTATGGCTACACCTTC. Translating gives CASNWAQNYGYTF.

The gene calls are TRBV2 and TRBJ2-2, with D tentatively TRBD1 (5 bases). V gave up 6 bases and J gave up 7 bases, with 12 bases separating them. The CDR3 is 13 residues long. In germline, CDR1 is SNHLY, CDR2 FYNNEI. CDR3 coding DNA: TGTGCCAGCAGCAAGGGGTTCTACGGGGAGCTGTTTTTT. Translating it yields CASSKGFYGELFF.

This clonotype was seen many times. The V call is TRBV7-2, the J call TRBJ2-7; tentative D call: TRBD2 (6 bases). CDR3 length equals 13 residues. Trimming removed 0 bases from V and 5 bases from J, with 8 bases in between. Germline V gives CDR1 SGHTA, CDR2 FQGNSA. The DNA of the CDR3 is TGTGCCAGCAGCTTAGCGGGAGGTAACGAGCAGTACGTC. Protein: CASSLAGGNEQYV.

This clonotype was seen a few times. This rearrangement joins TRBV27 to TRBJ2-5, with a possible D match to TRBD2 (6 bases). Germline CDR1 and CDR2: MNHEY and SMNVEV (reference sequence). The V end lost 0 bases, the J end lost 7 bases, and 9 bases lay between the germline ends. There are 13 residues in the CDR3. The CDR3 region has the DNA TGTGCCAGCAGTTTATCGGAGGGTGGGACCCAGTACTTC. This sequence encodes CASSLSEGGTQYF.

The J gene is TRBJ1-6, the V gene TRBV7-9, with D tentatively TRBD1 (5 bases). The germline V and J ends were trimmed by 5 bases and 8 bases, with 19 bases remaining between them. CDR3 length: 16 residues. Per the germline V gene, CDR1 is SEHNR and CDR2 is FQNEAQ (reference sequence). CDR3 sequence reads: CASSPGPFGIDSPLHF. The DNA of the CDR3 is TGTGCCAGCAGCCCAGGGCCCTTCGGGATTGATTCACCCCTCCACTTT.

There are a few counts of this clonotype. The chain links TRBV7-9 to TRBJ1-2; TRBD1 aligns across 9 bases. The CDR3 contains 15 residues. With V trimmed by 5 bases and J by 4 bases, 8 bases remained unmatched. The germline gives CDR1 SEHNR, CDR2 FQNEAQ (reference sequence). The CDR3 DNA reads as TGTGCCAGCAGCGCTAGAAACAGGGGGCTCTATGGCTACACCTTC. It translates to CASSARNRGLYGYTF.

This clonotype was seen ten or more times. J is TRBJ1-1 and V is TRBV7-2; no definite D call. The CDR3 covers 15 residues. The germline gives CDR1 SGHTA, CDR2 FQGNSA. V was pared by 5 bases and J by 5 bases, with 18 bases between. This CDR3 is CASSPPAVGRTEAFF. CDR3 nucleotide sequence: TGTGCCAGCAGCCCCCCGGCGGTAGGGAGGACTGAAGCTTTCTTT.

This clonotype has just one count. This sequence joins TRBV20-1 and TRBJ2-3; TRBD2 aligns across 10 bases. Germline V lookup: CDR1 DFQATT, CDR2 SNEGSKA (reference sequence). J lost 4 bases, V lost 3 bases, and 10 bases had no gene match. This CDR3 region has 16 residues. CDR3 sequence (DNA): TGCAGTGCTAGTCCCCCTCAGCGGGAGGGCGCAGATACGCAGTATTTT. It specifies CSASPPQREGADTQYF.

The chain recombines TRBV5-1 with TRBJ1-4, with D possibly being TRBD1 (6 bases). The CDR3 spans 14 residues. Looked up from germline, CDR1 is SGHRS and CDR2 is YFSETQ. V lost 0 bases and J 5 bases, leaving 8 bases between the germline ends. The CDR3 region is CASSLDRANEKLFF. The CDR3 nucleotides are TGCGCCAGCAGCTTGGACAGGGCGAATGAAAAACTGTTTTTT. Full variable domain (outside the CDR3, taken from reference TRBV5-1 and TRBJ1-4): KAGVTQTPRYLIKTRGQQVTLSCSPISGHRSVSWYQQTPGQGLQFLFEYFSETQRNKGNFPGRFSGRQFSNSRSEMNVSTLELGDSALYLCASSLDRANEKLFFGSGTQLSVL.

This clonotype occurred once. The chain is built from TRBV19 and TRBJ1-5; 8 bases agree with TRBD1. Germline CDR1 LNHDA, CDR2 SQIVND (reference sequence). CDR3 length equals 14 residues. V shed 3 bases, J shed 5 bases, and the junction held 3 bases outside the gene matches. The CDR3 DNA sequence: TGTGCCAGTAGTATTACAGGGGGTGATCAGCCCCAGCATTTT. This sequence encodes CASSITGGDQPQHF.

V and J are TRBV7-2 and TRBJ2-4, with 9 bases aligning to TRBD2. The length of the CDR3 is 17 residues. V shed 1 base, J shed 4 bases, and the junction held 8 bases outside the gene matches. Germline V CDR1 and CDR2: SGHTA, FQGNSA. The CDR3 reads CASSLGGGRANKNIQYF. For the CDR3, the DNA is TGTGCCAGCAGCTTAGGAGGCGGGAGGGCGAATAAAAACATTCAGTACTTC. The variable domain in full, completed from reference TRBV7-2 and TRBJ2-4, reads GAGVSQSPSNKVTEKGKDVELRCDPISGHTALYWYRQSLGQGLEFLIYFQGNSAPDKSGLPSDRFSAERTGGSVSTLTIQRTQQEDSAVYLCASSLGGGRANKNIQYFGAGTRLSVL.

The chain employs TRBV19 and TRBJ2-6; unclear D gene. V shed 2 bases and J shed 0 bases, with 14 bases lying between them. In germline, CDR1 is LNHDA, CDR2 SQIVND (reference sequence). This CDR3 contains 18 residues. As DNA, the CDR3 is TGTGCCAGTAGTATACCCCCAGGCTCCGGCTCTGGGGCCAACGTCCTGACTTTC. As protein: CASSIPPGSGSGANVLTF.

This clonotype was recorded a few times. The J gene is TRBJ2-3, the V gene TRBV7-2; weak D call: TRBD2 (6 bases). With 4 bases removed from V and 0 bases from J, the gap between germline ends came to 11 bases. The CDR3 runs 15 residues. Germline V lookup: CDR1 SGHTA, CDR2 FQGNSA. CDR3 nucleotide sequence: TGTGCCAGCAGCTCGGACTATTTAAGCACAGATACGCAGTATTTT. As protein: CASSSDYLSTDTQYF.

The CDR3 DNA is TGTGCCAGCAGTGGTCGGACAGGGGAGTCTGGGGCCAACGTCCTGACTTTC. As protein: CASSGRTGESGANVLTF. The rearrangement joins TRBV6-1 to TRBJ2-6; TRBD1 aligns across 9 bases. Germline CDR1 and CDR2: MNHNS and SASEGT. Trimming took 4 bases from V and 1 from J; bases not matched to a gene: 5. The CDR3 is 17 amino acids.

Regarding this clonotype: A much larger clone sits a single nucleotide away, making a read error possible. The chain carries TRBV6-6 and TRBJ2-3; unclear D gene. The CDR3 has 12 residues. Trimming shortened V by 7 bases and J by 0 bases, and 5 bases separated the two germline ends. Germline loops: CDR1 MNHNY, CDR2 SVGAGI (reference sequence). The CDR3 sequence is CASKDSTDTQYF. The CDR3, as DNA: TGTGCCAGCAAGGACAGCACAGATACGCAGTATTTT.

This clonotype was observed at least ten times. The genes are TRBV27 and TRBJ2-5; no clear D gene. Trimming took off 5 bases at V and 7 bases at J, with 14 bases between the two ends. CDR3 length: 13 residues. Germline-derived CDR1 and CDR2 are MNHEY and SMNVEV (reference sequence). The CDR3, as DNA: TGTGCCAGCAGTAGTAGCCCCCGGCGGACCCAGTACTTC. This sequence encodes CASSSSPRRTQYF.

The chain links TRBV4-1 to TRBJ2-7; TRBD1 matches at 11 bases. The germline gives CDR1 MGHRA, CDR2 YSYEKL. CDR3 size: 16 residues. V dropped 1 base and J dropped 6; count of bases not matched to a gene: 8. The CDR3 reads CASSQAQPGQGVEQYF. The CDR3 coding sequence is TGCGCCAGCAGCCAAGCCCAACCGGGACAGGGGGTCGAGCAGTACTTC.

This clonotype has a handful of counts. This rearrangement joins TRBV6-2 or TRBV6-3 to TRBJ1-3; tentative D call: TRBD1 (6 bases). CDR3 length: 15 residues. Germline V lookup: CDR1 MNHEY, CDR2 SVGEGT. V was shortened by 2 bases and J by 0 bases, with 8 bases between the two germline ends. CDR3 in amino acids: CASSYGTSSGNTIYF. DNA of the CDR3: TGTGCCAGCAGTTACGGGACAAGCTCTGGAAACACCATATATTTT.

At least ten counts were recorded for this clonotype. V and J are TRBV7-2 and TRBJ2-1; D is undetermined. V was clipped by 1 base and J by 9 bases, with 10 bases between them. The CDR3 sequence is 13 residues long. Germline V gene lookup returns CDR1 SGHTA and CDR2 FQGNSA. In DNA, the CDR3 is TGTGCCAGCAGCTTAGGAGGTTCTTCTGAGCAGTTCTTC. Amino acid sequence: CASSLGGSSEQFF.

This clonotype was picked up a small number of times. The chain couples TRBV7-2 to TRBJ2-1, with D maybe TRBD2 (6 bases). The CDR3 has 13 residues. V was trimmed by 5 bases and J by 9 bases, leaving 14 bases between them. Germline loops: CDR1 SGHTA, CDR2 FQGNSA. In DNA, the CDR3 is TGTGCCAGCAGCGTCCAACTAGCTTCTGAGCAGTTCTTC. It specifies CASSVQLASEQFF.

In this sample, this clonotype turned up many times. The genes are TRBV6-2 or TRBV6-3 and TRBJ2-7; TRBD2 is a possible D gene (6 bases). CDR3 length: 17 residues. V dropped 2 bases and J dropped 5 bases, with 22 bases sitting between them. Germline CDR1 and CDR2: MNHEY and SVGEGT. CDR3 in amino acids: CASSYDSGGGRLDEQYF. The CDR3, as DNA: TGTGCCAGCAGTTACGATAGCGGAGGAGGGCGTCTGGACGAGCAGTACTTC.

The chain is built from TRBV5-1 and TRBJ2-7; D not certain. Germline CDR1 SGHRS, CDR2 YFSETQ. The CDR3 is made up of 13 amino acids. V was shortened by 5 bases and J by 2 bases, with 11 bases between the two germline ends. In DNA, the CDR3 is TGCGCCAGCAGGGACCAAAGGGCCTACGAGCAGTACTTC. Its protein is CASRDQRAYEQYF.